This is a list of T cell receptor beta chains from one sample in a study of chemoradiotherapy in HPV16-positive cancers. TCRdb's copy holds only in-frame clones and misses some; the assay was immunoSEQ multiplex PCR. The sample has around 5,400 clones, 75% to 90% seen once. This specimen was blood, taken from a patient who underwent chemoradiotherapy. Every receptor here comes from a human donor with HPV-associated anogenital cancer. CDR3s include the opening cysteine and the closing phenylalanine or tryptophan. The D gene is left open where the match is weak. Size values are once, few and many counts, or a class for expanded clones, and some rows have none.

J gene: TRBJ1-2; V gene: TRBV5-4; CDR3 length: 13; D gene: NA; clone size: once; CDR3 DNA: TGTGCCAGCAGCTTGGCGGGGAGTAGGGGCTACACCTTC; CDR3 protein: CASSLAGSRGYTF
J gene: TRBJ1-6; V gene: TRBV7-9; CDR3 length: 19; D gene: TRBD1; clone size: few; CDR3 DNA: TGTGCCAGCAGCTCACATAGCGGTGGGACAGAGTCGAATAATTCACCCCTCCACTTT; CDR3 protein: CASSSHSGGTESNNSPLHF
J gene: TRBJ2-7; V gene: TRBV7-2; CDR3 length: 15; D gene: NA; clone size: NA; CDR3 DNA: TGTGCCAGCAGCTTAGCGGCGACAGTATCCCACGAGCAGTACTTC; CDR3 protein: CASSLAATVSHEQYF
J gene: TRBJ2-1; V gene: TRBV5-6; CDR3 length: 13; D gene: NA; clone size: NA; CDR3 DNA: TGTGCCAGCAGCTTCAGGAATTACAATGAGCAGTTCTTC; CDR3 protein: CASSFRNYNEQFF
J gene: TRBJ1-2; V gene: TRBV11-2; CDR3 length: 12; D gene: NA; clone size: NA; CDR3 DNA: TGTGCCAGCAGCTTAGATAGCGCCGCGAAGACCTTC; CDR3 protein: CASSLDSAAKTF
J gene: TRBJ2-2; V gene: TRBV2; CDR3 length: 15; D gene: NA; clone size: few; CDR3 DNA: TGTGCCAGCAGTGAAGCCCGGGCGAACACCGGGGAGCTGTTTTTT; CDR3 protein: CASSEARANTGELFF
J gene: TRBJ1-1; V gene: TRBV20-1; CDR3 length: 11; D gene: NA; clone size: NA; CDR3 DNA: TGCAGTGCTAGAATGGTCCCTGAAGCTTTCTTT; CDR3 protein: CSARMVPEAFF
J gene: TRBJ2-1; V gene: TRBV27; CDR3 length: 14; D gene: NA; clone size: NA; CDR3 DNA: TGTGCCAGCAGTGCGACTAGATCGTACAATGAGCAGTTCTTC; CDR3 protein: CASSATRSYNEQFF
J gene: TRBJ1-2; V gene: TRBV5-1; CDR3 length: 15; D gene: TRBD1; clone size: NA; CDR3 DNA: TGCGCCAGCGGCCCCGACGAGGGGGCGAGCTATGGCTACACCTTC; CDR3 protein: CASGPDEGASYGYTF
J gene: TRBJ2-2; V gene: TRBV19; CDR3 length: 14; D gene: NA; clone size: NA; CDR3 DNA: TGTGCCAGTTCCATGGGGGGGAACACCGGGGAGCTGTTTTTT; CDR3 protein: CASSMGGNTGELFF
J gene: TRBJ1-6; V gene: TRBV6-1; CDR3 length: 11; D gene: NA; clone size: NA; CDR3 DNA: TGTGCCAGCAGTCTGCGGGACACCCTCCACTTT; CDR3 protein: CASSLRDTLHF
J gene: TRBJ2-5; V gene: TRBV2; CDR3 length: 14; D gene: NA; clone size: once; CDR3 DNA: TGTGCCAGCAGTGACTTTTTTCTAGGGGAGACCCAGTACTTC; CDR3 protein: CASSDFFLGETQYF
J gene: TRBJ2-7; V gene: TRBV11-1; CDR3 length: 18; D gene: TRBD2; clone size: NA; CDR3 DNA: TGTGCCAGCAGCTTCCCCTACACTAGCGGGAGGAACTCCTACGAGCAGTACTTC; CDR3 protein: CASSFPYTSGRNSYEQYF
J gene: TRBJ2-2; V gene: TRBV4-3; CDR3 length: 18; D gene: NA; clone size: NA; CDR3 DNA: TGCGCCAGCAGCCAAGGTTGGTCGAGGGGCGATCACACCGGGGAGCTGTTTTTT; CDR3 protein: CASSQGWSRGDHTGELFF
J gene: TRBJ1-3; V gene: TRBV15; CDR3 length: 21; D gene: TRBD1; clone size: NA; CDR3 DNA: TGTGCCACCAGCAGAGATAGGAACAGGAGGGGGCCGGGGTACTCTGGAAACACCATATATTTT; CDR3 protein: CATSRDRNRRGPGYSGNTIYF
J gene: TRBJ2-1; V gene: TRBV30; CDR3 length: 16; D gene: TRBD2; clone size: NA; CDR3 DNA: TGTGCCTGGAGTCGCATTGGGACTAGCGGGAGTTATGAGCAGTTCTTC; CDR3 protein: CAWSRIGTSGSYEQFF
J gene: TRBJ2-2; V gene: TRBV7-2; CDR3 length: 14; D gene: TRBD1; clone size: NA; CDR3 DNA: TGTGCCAGCAGCATTCTCAGGGGGTCCGGGGAGCTGTTTTTT; CDR3 protein: CASSILRGSGELFF
J gene: TRBJ1-3; V gene: TRBV2; CDR3 length: 16; D gene: NA; clone size: NA; CDR3 DNA: TGTGCCAGCAGTGATCCAAGGGCCCGCTCTGGAAACACCATATATTTT; CDR3 protein: CASSDPRARSGNTIYF
J gene: TRBJ2-1; V gene: TRBV30; CDR3 length: 15; D gene: TRBD2; clone size: NA; CDR3 DNA: TGTGCCTGGAGATTCGGACTAGCGGGTCCAAATGAGCAGTTCTTC; CDR3 protein: CAWRFGLAGPNEQFF
J gene: TRBJ1-1; V gene: TRBV4-2; CDR3 length: 15; D gene: TRBD1; clone size: NA; CDR3 DNA: TGTGCCAGCAGCCAAGAAATCCAGGGGGATACTGAAGCTTTCTTT; CDR3 protein: CASSQEIQGDTEAFF
J gene: TRBJ2-3; V gene: TRBV5-4; CDR3 length: 14; D gene: NA; clone size: NA; CDR3 DNA: TGTGCCAGCAGCTTGACCGGGGAGGCAGATACGCAGTATTTT; CDR3 protein: CASSLTGEADTQYF
J gene: TRBJ2-3; V gene: TRBV30; CDR3 length: 16; D gene: TRBD2; clone size: NA; CDR3 DNA: TGTGCCTGGAGTGTACCAGGGACTAGCGGGGCAGATACGCAGTATTTT; CDR3 protein: CAWSVPGTSGADTQYF
J gene: TRBJ2-5; V gene: TRBV4-2; CDR3 length: 14; D gene: NA; clone size: NA; CDR3 DNA: TGTGCCAGCAGCCAAGTTCGCAACCAAGAGACCCAGTACTTC; CDR3 protein: CASSQVRNQETQYF
J gene: TRBJ1-6; V gene: TRBV19; CDR3 length: 14; D gene: NA; clone size: NA; CDR3 DNA: TGTGCCAGTAGTACTGACCCTAATAATTCACCCCTCCACTTT; CDR3 protein: CASSTDPNNSPLHF
J gene: TRBJ2-2; V gene: TRBV2; CDR3 length: 18; D gene: TRBD2; clone size: NA; CDR3 DNA: TGTGCCAGCAGTGGGTTATCCGGACTAGCGTTGAACACCGGGGAGCTGTTTTTT; CDR3 protein: CASSGLSGLALNTGELFF
J gene: TRBJ2-7; V gene: TRBV13; CDR3 length: 17; D gene: NA; clone size: NA; CDR3 DNA: TGTGCCAGCAGCTTAGGTTGGTACGGGGAGCTCTCCTACGAGCAGTACTTC; CDR3 protein: CASSLGWYGELSYEQYF
J gene: TRBJ2-1; V gene: TRBV11-2; CDR3 length: 13; D gene: NA; clone size: NA; CDR3 DNA: TGTGCCAGCAGTGAGCTTGGGGCGGATGAGCAGTTCTTC; CDR3 protein: CASSELGADEQFF
J gene: TRBJ1-4; V gene: TRBV2; CDR3 length: 16; D gene: NA; clone size: NA; CDR3 DNA: TGTGCCAGCAGTGTTGGGGGCATTGCAACTAATGAAAAACTGTTTTTT; CDR3 protein: CASSVGGIATNEKLFF
J gene: TRBJ2-3; V gene: TRBV19; CDR3 length: 15; D gene: NA; clone size: NA; CDR3 DNA: TGTGCCAGTAGTATGAGGCATCCAGCTCCAGATACGCAGTATTTT; CDR3 protein: CASSMRHPAPDTQYF
J gene: TRBJ1-1; V gene: TRBV5-4; CDR3 length: 14; D gene: NA; clone size: NA; CDR3 DNA: TGTGCCAGCAGCTTGGACAGCCTTAACACTGAAGCTTTCTTT; CDR3 protein: CASSLDSLNTEAFF
J gene: TRBJ2-7; V gene: TRBV7-6; CDR3 length: 14; D gene: TRBD1; clone size: few; CDR3 DNA: TGTGCCAGCAGCTTAGCGTCGGACAGGGGCGAGCAGTACTTC; CDR3 protein: CASSLASDRGEQYF
J gene: TRBJ2-1; V gene: TRBV6-1; CDR3 length: 14; D gene: TRBD1; clone size: NA; CDR3 DNA: TGTGCCAGCGAAGGGACAGGGGCCTACAATGAGCAGTTCTTC; CDR3 protein: CASEGTGAYNEQFF
J gene: TRBJ2-1; V gene: TRBV7-6; CDR3 length: 14; D gene: TRBD1; clone size: NA; CDR3 DNA: TGTGCCAGCAGCTTGGAGGACAGGGTCTATGAGCAGTTCTTC; CDR3 protein: CASSLEDRVYEQFF
J gene: TRBJ1-1; V gene: TRBV30; CDR3 length: 12; D gene: NA; clone size: NA; CDR3 DNA: TGTGCCTGGAGCCAGGGATGGACTGAAGCTTTCTTT; CDR3 protein: CAWSQGWTEAFF
J gene: TRBJ1-1; V gene: TRBV30; CDR3 length: 19; D gene: TRBD1; clone size: NA; CDR3 DNA: TGTGCCTGGAGTGTACAAGGACGTGTTCGGACAGGTGAACGCACTGAAGCTTTCTTT; CDR3 protein: CAWSVQGRVRTGERTEAFF
J gene: TRBJ1-5; V gene: TRBV12-5; CDR3 length: 15; D gene: NA; clone size: NA; CDR3 DNA: TGTGCTAGTGGTGTGGGGACACCCCGAGGTCAGCCCCAGCATTTT; CDR3 protein: CASGVGTPRGQPQHF
J gene: TRBJ2-7; V gene: TRBV13; CDR3 length: 14; D gene: NA; clone size: NA; CDR3 DNA: TGTGCCAGCAGCTTTGAGGGGCGAGCTTGGGAGCAGTACTTC; CDR3 protein: CASSFEGRAWEQYF
J gene: TRBJ1-2; V gene: TRBV4-3; CDR3 length: 16; D gene: TRBD1; clone size: NA; CDR3 DNA: TGCGCCAGCAGCCAAGATGTAGGGGGCAGAGGCTATGGCTACACCTTC; CDR3 protein: CASSQDVGGRGYGYTF
J gene: TRBJ2-1; V gene: TRBV21-1; CDR3 length: 16; D gene: NA; clone size: NA; CDR3 DNA: TGTGCCAGCAGCAAAGCAGGAGCTTGGCACAGGAATGAGCAGTTCTTC; CDR3 protein: CASSKAGAWHRNEQFF